Listed below are T cell receptor beta chains from one sample, sequenced in a study of blood T cell repertoires in COVID-19. Libraries were prepared by immunoSEQ multiplex PCR; TCRdb keeps only in-frame clonotypes and omits some of them. This sample carries roughly 280,000 clones, 80% to 90% of them seen once, and the ten largest clones take around 10%. Sequenced input: peripheral blood. Receptor source: a woman between 70 and 85 years old with acute or convalescent COVID-19. Both conserved end residues are part of each CDR3.

J	V	CDR3
TRBJ1-5	TRBV6-5	CASSITGFGNQPQHF
TRBJ2-3	TRBV10-3	CAIREAVSGTGSDTQYF
TRBJ2-7	TRBV6-6	CASRRPSIQSYEQYF
TRBJ2-2	TRBV10-3	CAISEGLATGELFF
TRBJ2-7	TRBV5-1	CASSGAGTGGVYEQYF
TRBJ1-5	TRBV3-1/TRBV3-2	CASSHGQGGQPQHF
TRBJ2-7	TRBV2	CASSNRDMLSF
TRBJ2-3	TRBV24-1	CATSGGGKDTQYF
TRBJ1-4	TRBV18	CASSPRGLEKLFF
TRBJ2-1	TRBV5-1	CASSKDYYNEQFF
TRBJ2-7	TRBV13	CASSLGRGFYEQYF
TRBJ2-7	TRBV7-3	CASSLNAGNSEQYF
TRBJ1-2	TRBV7-9	CASSLSPRAGYGYTF
TRBJ1-1	TRBV28	CASSLGANTEAFF
TRBJ1-3	TRBV30	CAWELGGGNTIYF
TRBJ2-2	TRBV24-1	CATSDSGVGHGELFF
TRBJ2-7	TRBV7-6	CASSLARGGSAEQYF
TRBJ2-1	TRBV3-1/TRBV3-2	CASSPPRGQFNEQFF
TRBJ2-2	TRBV12-5	CASGFGVTGELFF
TRBJ1-3	TRBV11-2	CASRRVSGGNTIYF
TRBJ1-2	TRBV5-6	CASSFMSGYTF
TRBJ2-2	TRBV25-1	CASSDSRTSGGRELFF
TRBJ1-1	TRBV30	CAWTTGPLNTEAFF
TRBJ2-7	TRBV19	CASTLRTSGGYEQYF
TRBJ2-3	TRBV5-1	CASSYDSGGGPDTQYF
TRBJ2-5	TRBV4-1	CASSPDGGLETQYF
TRBJ1-1	TRBV11-3	CASSLGTAEAFF
TRBJ2-7	TRBV28	CASTPGQAYEQYF
TRBJ1-6	TRBV6-6	CASSPDTNNSPLHF
TRBJ2-7	TRBV5-1	CASSHGQGAYEQYF
TRBJ2-2	TRBV12-3/TRBV12-4	CASSWGGTGELFF
TRBJ1-2	TRBV5-6	CASSPNPGQGAYGYTF
TRBJ1-1	TRBV7-8	CASSSSVGLVSEAFF
TRBJ1-2	TRBV7-9	CASSPGGTGAVDYTF
TRBJ2-5	TRBV6-5	CASSSTSRQETQYF
TRBJ2-5	TRBV2	CASRPLAGGPETQYF
TRBJ2-5	TRBV11-3	CASSPSTEGIQYF
TRBJ2-7	TRBV18	CASSRAGGREQYF
TRBJ1-1	TRBV20-1	CSSADREEAFF
TRBJ2-3	TRBV6-5	CASNAGLVADTQYF
TRBJ1-2	TRBV2	CASTTQGWHGYTF
TRBJ2-3	TRBV7-2	CASSLLGTSGATDTQYF
TRBJ1-1	TRBV3-1/TRBV3-2	CASSQVAGETEAFF
TRBJ1-2	TRBV18	CASSRQGGGTLNYGYTF
TRBJ1-2	TRBV25-1	CASRITGGDGYTF
TRBJ2-2	TRBV27	CASRLGRTGELFF
TRBJ2-7	TRBV9	CASSVVGAPADEQYF
TRBJ1-6	TRBV5-1	CASSFVYRSSYNSPLHF
TRBJ1-2	TRBV7-2	CASSSYTGSRYGYTF
TRBJ2-7	TRBV5-5	CASSLTSSHEQYF
TRBJ1-5	TRBV27	CASSPRTRRTQPQHF
TRBJ1-5	TRBV21-1	CASSQAPKGDKNSNQPQHF
TRBJ1-2	TRBV29-1	CSVDGSGYTF